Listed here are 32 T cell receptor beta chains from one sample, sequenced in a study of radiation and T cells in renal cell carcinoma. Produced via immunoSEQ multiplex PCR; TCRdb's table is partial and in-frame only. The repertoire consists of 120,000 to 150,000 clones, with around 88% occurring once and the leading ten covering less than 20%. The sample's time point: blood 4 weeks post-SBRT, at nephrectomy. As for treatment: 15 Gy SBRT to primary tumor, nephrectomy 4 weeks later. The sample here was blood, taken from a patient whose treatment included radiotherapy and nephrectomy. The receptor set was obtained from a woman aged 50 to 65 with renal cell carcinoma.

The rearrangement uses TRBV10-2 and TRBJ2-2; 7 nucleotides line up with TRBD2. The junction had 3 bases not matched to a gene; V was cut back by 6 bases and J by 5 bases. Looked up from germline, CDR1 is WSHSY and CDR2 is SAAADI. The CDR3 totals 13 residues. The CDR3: CASSNGGTGELFF. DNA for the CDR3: TGCGCCAGCAGCAACGGGGGGACCGGGGAGCTGTTTTTT.

CDR3 sequence (DNA): TGTGCCAGCAGTGGAATGACAGAATTGAACACTGAAGCTTTCTTT. Encoded protein: CASSGMTELNTEAFF. The rearrangement links TRBV28 to TRBJ1-1; TRBD1 might be the D (5 bases). This CDR3 has 15 residues. Germline CDR1 reads MDHEN; CDR2 reads SYDVKM. V was pared by 5 bases and J by 0 bases, with 13 bases between.

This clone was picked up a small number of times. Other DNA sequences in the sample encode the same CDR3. The CDR3 region is CASSQGAGVTQPQHF. CDR3 coding DNA: TGCGCCAGCAGCCAAGGGGCAGGGGTTACTCAGCCCCAGCATTTT. The chain employs TRBV4-3 and TRBJ1-5; maybe TRBD1 (6 bases). The V end was cut by 1 base, the J end by 6 bases, with 13 bases between. The CDR3 runs to 15 residues. Per the germline V gene, CDR1 is LGHNA and CDR2 is YSLEER.

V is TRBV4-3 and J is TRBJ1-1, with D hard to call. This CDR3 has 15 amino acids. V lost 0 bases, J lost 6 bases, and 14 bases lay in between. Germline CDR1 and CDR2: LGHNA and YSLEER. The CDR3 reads CASSQDWLRKAEAFF. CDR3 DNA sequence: TGCGCCAGCAGCCAAGATTGGCTCCGAAAGGCTGAAGCTTTCTTT.

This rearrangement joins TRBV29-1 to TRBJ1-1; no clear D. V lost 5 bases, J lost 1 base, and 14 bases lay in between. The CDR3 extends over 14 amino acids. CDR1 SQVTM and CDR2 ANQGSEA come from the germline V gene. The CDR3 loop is CSVTNYGRNTEAFF. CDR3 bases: TGCAGCGTTACAAATTACGGACGGAACACTGAAGCTTTCTTT.

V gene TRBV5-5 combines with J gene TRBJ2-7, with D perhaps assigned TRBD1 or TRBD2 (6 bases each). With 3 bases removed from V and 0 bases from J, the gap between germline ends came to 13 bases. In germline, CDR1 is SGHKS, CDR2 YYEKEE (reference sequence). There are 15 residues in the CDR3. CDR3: CASSSKGGISYEQYF. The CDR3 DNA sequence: TGTGCCAGCAGCTCCAAGGGGGGTATCTCCTACGAGCAGTACTTC. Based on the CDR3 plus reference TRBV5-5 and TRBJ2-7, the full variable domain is DAGVTQSPTHLIKTRGQQVTLRCSPISGHKSVSWYQQVLGQGPQFIFQYYEKEERGRGNFPDRFSARQFPNYSSELNVNALLLGDSALYLCASSSKGGISYEQYFGPGTRLTVT.

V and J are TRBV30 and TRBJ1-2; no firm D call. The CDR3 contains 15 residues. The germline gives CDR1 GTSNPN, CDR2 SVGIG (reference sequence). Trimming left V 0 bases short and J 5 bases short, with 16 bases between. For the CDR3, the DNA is TGTGCCTGGAGTGTAGTCGGTCTTTTTCGTTATGGCTACACCTTC. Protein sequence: CAWSVVGLFRYGYTF.

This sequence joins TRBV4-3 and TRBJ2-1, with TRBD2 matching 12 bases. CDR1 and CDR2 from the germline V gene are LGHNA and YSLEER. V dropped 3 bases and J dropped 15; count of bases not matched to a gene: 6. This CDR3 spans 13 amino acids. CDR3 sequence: CASSQNLAGGRFF. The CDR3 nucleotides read TGCGCCAGCAGCCAGAACCTAGCGGGAGGGCGGTTCTTC.

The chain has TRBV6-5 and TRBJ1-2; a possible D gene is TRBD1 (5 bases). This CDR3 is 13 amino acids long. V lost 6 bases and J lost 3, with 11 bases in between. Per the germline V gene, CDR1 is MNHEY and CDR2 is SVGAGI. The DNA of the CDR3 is TGTGCCAGCAGGCCCCTAGGGGACTATGGCTACACCTTC. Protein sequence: CASRPLGDYGYTF.

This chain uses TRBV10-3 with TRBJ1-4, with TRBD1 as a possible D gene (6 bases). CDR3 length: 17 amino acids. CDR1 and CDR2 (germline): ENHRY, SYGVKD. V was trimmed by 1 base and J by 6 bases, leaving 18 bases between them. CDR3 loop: CAISEYPPGTSDEKLFF. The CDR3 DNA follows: TGTGCCATCAGTGAGTATCCCCCCGGGACATCAGATGAAAAACTGTTTTTT.

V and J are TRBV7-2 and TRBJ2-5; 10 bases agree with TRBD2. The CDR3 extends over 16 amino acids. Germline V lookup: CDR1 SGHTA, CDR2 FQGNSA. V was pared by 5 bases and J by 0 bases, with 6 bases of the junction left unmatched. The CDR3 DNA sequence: TGTGCCAGCAGCCCGCGACTAGCGGGTTACCAAGAGACCCAGTACTTC. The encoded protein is CASSPRLAGYQETQYF.

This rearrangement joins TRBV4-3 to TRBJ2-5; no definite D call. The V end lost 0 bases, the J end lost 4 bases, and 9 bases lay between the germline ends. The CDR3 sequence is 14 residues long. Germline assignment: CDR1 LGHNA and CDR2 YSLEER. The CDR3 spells CASSQDITGETQYF. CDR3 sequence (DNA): TGCGCCAGCAGCCAAGATATTACGGGAGAGACCCAGTACTTC.

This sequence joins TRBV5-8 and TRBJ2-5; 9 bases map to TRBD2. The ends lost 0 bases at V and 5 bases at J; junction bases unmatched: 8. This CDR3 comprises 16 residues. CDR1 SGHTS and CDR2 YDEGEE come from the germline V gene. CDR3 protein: CASSLGVSGRPETQYF. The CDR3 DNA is TGTGCCAGCAGCTTGGGGGTTAGCGGGAGACCGGAGACCCAGTACTTC.

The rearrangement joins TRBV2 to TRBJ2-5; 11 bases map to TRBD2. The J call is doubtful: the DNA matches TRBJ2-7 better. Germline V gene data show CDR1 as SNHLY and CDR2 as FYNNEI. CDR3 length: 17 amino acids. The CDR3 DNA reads TGTGCCAGCAGTGATAATCTTCGACTAGCGGGGCGCTACGAGCAGTACTTC. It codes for CASSDNLRLAGRYEQYF.

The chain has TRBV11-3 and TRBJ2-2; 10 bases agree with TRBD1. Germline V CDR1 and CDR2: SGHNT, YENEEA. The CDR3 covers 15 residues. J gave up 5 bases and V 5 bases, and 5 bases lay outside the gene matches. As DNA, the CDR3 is TGTGCCAGCAGCAAGGGGGACAGGGGAACCGGGGAGCTGTTTTTT. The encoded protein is CASSKGDRGTGELFF.

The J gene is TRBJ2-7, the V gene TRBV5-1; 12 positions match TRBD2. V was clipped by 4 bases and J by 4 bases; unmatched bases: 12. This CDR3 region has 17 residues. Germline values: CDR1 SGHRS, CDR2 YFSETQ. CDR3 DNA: TGCGCCAGCAGCCGGACTCTGACTAGCGGGGGTAGATACGAGCAGTACTTC. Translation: CASSRTLTSGGRYEQYF.

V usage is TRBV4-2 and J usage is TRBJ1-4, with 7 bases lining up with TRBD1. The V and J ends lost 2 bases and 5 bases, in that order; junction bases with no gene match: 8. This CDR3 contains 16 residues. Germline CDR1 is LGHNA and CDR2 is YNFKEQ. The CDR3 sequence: CASSQPRQGANEKLFF. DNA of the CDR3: TGTGCCAGCAGCCAACCACGACAGGGAGCGAATGAAAAACTGTTTTTT.

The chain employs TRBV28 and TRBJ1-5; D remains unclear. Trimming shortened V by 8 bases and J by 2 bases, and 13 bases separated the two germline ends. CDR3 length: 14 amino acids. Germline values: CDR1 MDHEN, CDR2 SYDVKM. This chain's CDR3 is CASVLGQGNQPQHF. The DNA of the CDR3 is TGTGCCAGCGTCTTAGGGCAAGGCAATCAGCCCCAGCATTTT.

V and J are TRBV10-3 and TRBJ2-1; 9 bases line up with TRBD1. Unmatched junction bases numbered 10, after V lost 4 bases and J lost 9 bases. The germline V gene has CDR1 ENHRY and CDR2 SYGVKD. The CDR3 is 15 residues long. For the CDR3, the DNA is TGTGCCATCAGTGGGGGACAGGGTGAACTCTCTGAGCAGTTCTTC. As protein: CAISGGQGELSEQFF.

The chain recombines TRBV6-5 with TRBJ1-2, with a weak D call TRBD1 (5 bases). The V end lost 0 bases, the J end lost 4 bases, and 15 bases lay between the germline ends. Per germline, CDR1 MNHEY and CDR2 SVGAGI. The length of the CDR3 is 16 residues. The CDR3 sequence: CASSYSFIRAVYGYTF. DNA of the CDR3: TGTGCCAGCAGTTACTCTTTTATCAGGGCGGTCTATGGCTACACCTTC.

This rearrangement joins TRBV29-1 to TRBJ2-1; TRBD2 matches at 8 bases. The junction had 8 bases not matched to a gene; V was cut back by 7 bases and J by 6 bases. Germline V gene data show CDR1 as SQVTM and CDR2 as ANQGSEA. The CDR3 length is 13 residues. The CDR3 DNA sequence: TGCAGCGCCGCACCAGCGGGGGCCAATGAGCAGTTCTTC. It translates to CSAAPAGANEQFF.

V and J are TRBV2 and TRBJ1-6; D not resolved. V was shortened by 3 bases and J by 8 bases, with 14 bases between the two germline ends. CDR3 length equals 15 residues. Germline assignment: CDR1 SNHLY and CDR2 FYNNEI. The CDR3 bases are TGTGCCAGCAGTGATTTACTGGGTTCGGATTCACCCCTCCACTTT. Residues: CASSDLLGSDSPLHF. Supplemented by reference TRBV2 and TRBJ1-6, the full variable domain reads EPEVTQTPSHQVTQMGQEVILRCVPISNHLYFYWYRQILGQKVEFLVSFYNNEISEKSEIFDDQFSVERPDGSNFTLKIRSTKLEDSAMYFCASSDLLGSDSPLHFGNGTRLTVT.

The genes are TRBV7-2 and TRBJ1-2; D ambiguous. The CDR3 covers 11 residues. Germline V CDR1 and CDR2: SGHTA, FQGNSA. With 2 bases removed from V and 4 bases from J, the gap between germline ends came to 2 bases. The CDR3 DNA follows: TGTGCCAGCAGCTTAATCTATGGCTACACCTTC. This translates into CASSLIYGYTF.

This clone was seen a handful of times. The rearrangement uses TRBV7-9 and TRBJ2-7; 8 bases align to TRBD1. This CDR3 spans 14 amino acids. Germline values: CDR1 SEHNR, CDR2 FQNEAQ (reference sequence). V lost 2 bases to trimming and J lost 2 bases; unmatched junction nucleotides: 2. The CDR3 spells CASSLSQGAYEQYF. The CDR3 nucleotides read TGTGCCAGCAGCTTATCACAGGGGGCCTACGAGCAGTACTTC.

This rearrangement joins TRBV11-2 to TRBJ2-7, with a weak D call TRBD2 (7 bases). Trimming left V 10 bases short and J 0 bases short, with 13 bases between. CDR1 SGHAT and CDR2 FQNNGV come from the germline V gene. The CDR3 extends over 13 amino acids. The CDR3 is CAIGRGGSYEQYF. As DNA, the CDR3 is TGTGCCATCGGAAGGGGGGGCTCCTACGAGCAGTACTTC.

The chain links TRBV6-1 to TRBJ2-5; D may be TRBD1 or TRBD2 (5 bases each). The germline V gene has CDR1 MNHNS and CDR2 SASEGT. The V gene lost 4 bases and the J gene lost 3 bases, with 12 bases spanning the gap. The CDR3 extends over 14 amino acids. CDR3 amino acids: CASSAGHNKETQYF. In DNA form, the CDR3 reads TGTGCCAGCAGTGCGGGGCACAACAAAGAGACCCAGTACTTC.

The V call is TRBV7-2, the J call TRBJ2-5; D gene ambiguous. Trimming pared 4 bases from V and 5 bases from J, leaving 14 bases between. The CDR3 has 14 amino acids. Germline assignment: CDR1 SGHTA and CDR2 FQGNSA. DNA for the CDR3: TGTGCCAGCAGCTCCTACGGCGCAGCGGAGACCCAGTACTTC. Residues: CASSSYGAAETQYF.

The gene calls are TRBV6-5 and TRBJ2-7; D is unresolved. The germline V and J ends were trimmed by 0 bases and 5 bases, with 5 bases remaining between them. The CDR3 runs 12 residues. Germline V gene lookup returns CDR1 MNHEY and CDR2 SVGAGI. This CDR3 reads CASSYSMNEQYF. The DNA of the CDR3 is TGTGCCAGCAGTTACTCGATGAACGAGCAGTACTTC.

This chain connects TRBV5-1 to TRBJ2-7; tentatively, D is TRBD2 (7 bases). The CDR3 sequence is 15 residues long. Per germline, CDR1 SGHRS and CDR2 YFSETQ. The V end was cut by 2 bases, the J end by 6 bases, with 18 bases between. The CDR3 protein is CASSFGQSWGGEQYF. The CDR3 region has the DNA TGCGCCAGCAGCTTCGGACAGTCATGGGGGGGCGAGCAGTACTTC. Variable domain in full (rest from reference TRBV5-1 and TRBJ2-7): KAGVTQTPRYLIKTRGQQVTLSCSPISGHRSVSWYQQTPGQGLQFLFEYFSETQRNKGNFPGRFSGRQFSNSRSEMNVSTLELGDSALYLCASSFGQSWGGEQYFGPGTRLTVT.

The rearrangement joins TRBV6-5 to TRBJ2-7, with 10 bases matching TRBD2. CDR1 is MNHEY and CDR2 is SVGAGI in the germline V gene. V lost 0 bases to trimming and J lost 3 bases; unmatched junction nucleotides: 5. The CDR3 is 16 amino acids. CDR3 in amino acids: CASSYSGLAGVYEQYF. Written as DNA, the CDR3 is TGTGCCAGCAGTTACTCCGGGCTAGCGGGAGTCTACGAGCAGTACTTC.

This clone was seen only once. Written as DNA, the CDR3 is TGTGCCAGCAGCCCTGGTTGGTATGGCTACACCTTC. It translates to CASSPGWYGYTF. The genes are TRBV6-5 and TRBJ1-2; no clear D. V was cut by 6 bases and J by 5 bases, with 10 bases left in between. The CDR3 covers 12 residues. Germline assignment: CDR1 MNHEY and CDR2 SVGAGI.

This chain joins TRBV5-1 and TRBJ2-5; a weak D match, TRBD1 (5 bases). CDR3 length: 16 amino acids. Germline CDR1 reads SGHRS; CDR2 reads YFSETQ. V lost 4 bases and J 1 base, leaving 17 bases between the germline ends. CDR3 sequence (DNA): TGCGCCAGCAGCAGCGAACCGGGCAGGGCCCAAGAGACCCAGTACTTC. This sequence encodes CASSSEPGRAQETQYF. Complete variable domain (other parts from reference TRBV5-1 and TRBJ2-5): KAGVTQTPRYLIKTRGQQVTLSCSPISGHRSVSWYQQTPGQGLQFLFEYFSETQRNKGNFPGRFSGRQFSNSRSEMNVSTLELGDSALYLCASSSEPGRAQETQYFGPGTRLLVL.